This TCR beta chain was recorded in a study of identical twins. Study-wide results and limits: Out-of-frame alpha sequences shared between twins exhibited an excess of low generation probability. Weaker excess sharing between twins was seen in beta out-of-frame sequences.

TCRdb independently ran MiXCR on the 5' RACE reads; one entry per CDR3 protein. Here the sample spans 570,000 or so distinct CDR3 sequences, around 9.6% being singletons. A note on this clonotype: Its antigen is unidentified.

CDR3 length equals 16 residues. V lost 5 bases, J lost 2 bases, and 19 bases lay in between. Germline lookup yields CDR1 PRHDT and CDR2 FYEKMQ (reference sequence). The sample was also linked to a second study, of yellow fever vaccine responses in identical twins.

The origin of this receptor is a woman in her late teens or twenties in good health. The sequenced material came from PBMCs. The rearrangement uses TRBV13 and TRBJ2-7; D may correspond to TRBD1 or TRBD2 (5 bases each). CDR3 coding DNA: TGTGCCAGCAGCCCTAGGGACGGAATGGGAGCCTACGAGCAGTACTTC. Its translation is CASSPRDGMGAYEQYF.